The 24 T cell receptor beta chains reported below all come from one sample, sequenced in a study of OX40 agonist ivuxolimab in advanced cancers. Method: immunoSEQ multiplex PCR; TCRdb's copy keeps in-frame clones and lacks some. The sample yields tens of thousands of clones, 80% to 85% seen once. The sample was CD4+ or CD8+ T cells sorted from blood, taken in a trial of the OX40 agonist ivuxolimab. The origin of the receptors is an adult with an advanced solid tumor such as melanoma, head and neck, liver or kidney cancer.

DNA for the CDR3: TGTGCCAGCAGCCTACAGGGTGAAGGGGCTTTCTTT. Its translation is CASSLQGEGAFF. V usage is TRBV5-4 and J usage is TRBJ1-1, with D tentatively TRBD1 (6 bases). V lost 4 bases to trimming and J lost 11 bases, with 15 bases between them. There are 12 residues in the CDR3. Germline CDR1 and CDR2: SGHNT and YYREEE (reference sequence).

V and J are TRBV27 and TRBJ1-6; 8 positions agree with TRBD1. V trimming: 6 bases; J trimming: 9 bases; junction bases outside the gene matches: 10. Germline lookup yields CDR1 MNHEY and CDR2 SMNVEV (reference sequence). The CDR3 has 15 residues. CDR3 loop: CASRANRGWSSPLHF. The CDR3 bases are TGTGCCAGCAGGGCCAACAGGGGGTGGTCTTCACCCCTCCACTTT.

V and J are TRBV20-1 and TRBJ1-2; D is uncertain. Germline CDR1 reads DFQATT; CDR2 reads SNEGSKA (reference sequence). This CDR3 has 11 amino acids. V dropped 4 bases and J dropped 9 bases, with 12 bases sitting between them. The DNA for the CDR3 is TGCAGTGCTACAATTCGAGGTAGCTACACCTTC. Residues: CSATIRGSYTF.

J is TRBJ1-4 and V is TRBV6-6; the D is unclear. The CDR3 sequence is 16 residues long. Per germline, CDR1 MNHNY and CDR2 SVGAGI (reference sequence). The ends were cut back, 5 bases at V and 2 bases at J, with 15 bases in the middle. This CDR3 reads CASSPLGPVTNEKLFF. For the CDR3, the DNA is TGTGCCAGCAGTCCCCTCGGACCGGTGACTAATGAAAAACTGTTTTTT.

The chain recombines TRBV18 with TRBJ1-2; D is undetermined. Germline V gives CDR1 KGHSH, CDR2 LQKENI. Trimming took off 4 bases at V and 2 bases at J, with 8 bases between the two ends. The CDR3 has 13 amino acids. CDR3 nucleotides: TGTGCCAGCTCACTGAACAAGAACTATGGCTACACCTTC. It yields the protein CASSLNKNYGYTF.

V gene TRBV5-8 combines with J gene TRBJ1-1; perhaps TRBD1 as D (5 bases). V was pared by 0 bases and J by 1 base, with 7 bases between. This CDR3 comprises 14 residues. Looked up from germline, CDR1 is SGHTS and CDR2 is YDEGEE. As DNA, the CDR3 is TGTGCCAGCAGCTTGGTCCAGGGGAACACTGAAGCTTTCTTT. Translating gives CASSLVQGNTEAFF.

In DNA form, the CDR3 reads TGTGCCAGCTCACCACTGGAAAGTGTGGGGCCCGGAGTCACTGAAGCTTTCTTT. Encoded protein: CASSPLESVGPGVTEAFF. The chain combines TRBV18 with TRBJ1-1, with D tentatively TRBD1 (5 bases). V was shortened by 1 base and J by 4 bases, with 22 bases between the two germline ends. This CDR3 is built from 18 residues. The germline gives CDR1 KGHSH, CDR2 LQKENI.

The rearrangement uses TRBV6-1 and TRBJ1-5, with TRBD1 as a possible D gene (6 bases). The ends were cut back, 7 bases at V and 4 bases at J, with 17 bases in the middle. This CDR3 has 15 amino acids. Germline V gene sequence: CDR1 MNHNS, CDR2 SASEGT. In DNA form, the CDR3 reads TGTGCCAGCACCCCGACAGGTTTGTTGAATCAGCCCCAGCATTTT. Its protein is CASTPTGLLNQPQHF.

The chain links TRBV6-6 to TRBJ2-5, with a tentative D call TRBD2 (7 bases). The CDR3 runs to 14 residues. Trimming removed 5 bases from V and 2 bases from J, with 12 bases in between. Germline CDR1 reads MNHNY; CDR2 reads SVGAGI (reference sequence). CDR3 protein: CASSPEGGQETQYF. CDR3 DNA: TGTGCCAGCAGTCCGGAGGGGGGGCAAGAGACCCAGTACTTC.

The chain has TRBV5-3 and TRBJ1-1; 7 bases map to TRBD1. TRBV5-3 is known as an ORF, though its function is uncertain. The CDR3 sequence is 13 residues long. The V segment lost 4 bases and the J segment 10 bases; nucleotides outside the gene matches: 10. The CDR3 coding sequence is TGTGCCAGAAGCCTTACAGGGGCCAGAGGAGCTTTCTTT. Amino acids: CARSLTGARGAFF.

J is TRBJ2-3 and V is TRBV5-1, with 8 bases that match TRBD1. This CDR3 comprises 16 residues. Germline V gene lookup returns CDR1 SGHRS and CDR2 YFSETQ. With 4 bases clipped from V and 0 bases from J, the junction kept 7 bases outside the gene matches. The CDR3 region is CASSPARDRSTDTQYF. In DNA form, the CDR3 reads TGCGCCAGCAGCCCAGCCCGGGACAGGAGCACAGATACGCAGTATTTT. The variable domain in full, completed from reference TRBV5-1 and TRBJ2-3, reads KAGVTQTPRYLIKTRGQQVTLSCSPISGHRSVSWYQQTPGQGLQFLFEYFSETQRNKGNFPGRFSGRQFSNSRSEMNVSTLELGDSALYLCASSPARDRSTDTQYFGPGTRLTVL.

This rearrangement joins TRBV18 to TRBJ1-1; D gene uncertain. CDR3 length equals 14 residues. V lost 3 bases and J lost 3, with 11 bases in between. Germline values: CDR1 KGHSH, CDR2 LQKENI. The CDR3 reads CASSPPRQHTEAFF. CDR3 nucleotides: TGTGCCAGCTCACCCCCCCGGCAACACACTGAAGCTTTCTTT.

This clone was counted between two and nine times. The CDR3 here is CASSDSSGGANEQFF. The DNA of the CDR3 is TGTGCCAGCAGTGACTCTAGCGGGGGGGCCAATGAGCAGTTCTTC. The V gene is TRBV6-4, the J gene TRBJ2-1; 11 bases match TRBD2. Germline assignment: CDR1 MRHNA and CDR2 SNTAGT. The CDR3 has 15 residues. With V trimmed by 0 bases and J by 6 bases, 1 base remained unmatched.

The chain uses TRBV29-1 and TRBJ2-3; D is possibly TRBD1 (6 bases). CDR3 length: 13 residues. Trimming took off 5 bases at V and 3 bases at J, with 12 bases between the two ends. Germline loops: CDR1 SQVTM, CDR2 ANQGSEA. CDR3 protein: CSVQGHGTDTQYF. DNA of the CDR3: TGCAGCGTTCAGGGACATGGAACAGATACGCAGTATTTT.

CDR3 sequence reads: CASSEVGEGPQELFF. CDR3 in DNA: TGTGCCAGCAGTGAAGTAGGGGAGGGACCACAGGAGCTGTTTTTT. The rearrangement joins TRBV6-1 to TRBJ2-2, with 7 bases fitting TRBD2. This CDR3 region has 15 residues. J was trimmed by 10 bases and V by 1 base; bases with no gene match: 9. The germline V gene has CDR1 MNHNS and CDR2 SASEGT.

J is TRBJ1-2 and V is TRBV7-2, with D possibly matching TRBD1 (5 bases). The CDR3 covers 13 residues. The V end lost 2 bases, the J end lost 7 bases, and 11 bases lay between the germline ends. Germline V lookup: CDR1 SGHTA, CDR2 FQGNSA. CDR3 sequence: CASSLLGGPGYTF. The CDR3 region has the DNA TGTGCCAGCAGCTTATTGGGGGGTCCTGGCTACACCTTC.

Remarks on this clone: At one of its ends the junction is not consistent with the germline gene, which may arise from a read error. This chain links TRBV7-7 with TRBJ1-3, with D perhaps matching TRBD1 (5 bases). Germline V gives CDR1 SSHAT, CDR2 FNYEAQ (reference sequence). The CDR3 runs 13 residues. The CDR3 region has the DNA TGTGCTAGCAGCCAGGGTCGGGGAAACACCATATATTTT. As protein: CASSQGRGNTIYF.

The chain joins TRBV25-1 to TRBJ2-2; D may be TRBD1 or TRBD2 (6 bases each). The germline V and J ends were trimmed by 3 bases and 5 bases, with 10 bases remaining between them. From germline, CDR1 is MGHDK and CDR2 SYGVNS. The CDR3 runs to 14 residues. The CDR3 sequence: CASSEQGTTGELFF. As DNA, the CDR3 is TGTGCCAGCAGTGAGCAGGGGACTACCGGGGAGCTGTTTTTT.

The chain uses TRBV4-1 and TRBJ2-7, with D perhaps TRBD2 (6 bases). Germline V gene data show CDR1 as MGHRA and CDR2 as YSYEKL. The ends were cut back, 1 base at V and 0 bases at J, with 16 bases in the middle. The CDR3 loop spans 17 amino acids. This CDR3 reads CASSQARGGDPSYEQYF. The DNA of the CDR3 is TGCGCCAGCAGCCAAGCCCGAGGAGGGGACCCCTCCTACGAGCAGTACTTC.

V is TRBV5-1 and J is TRBJ1-1; D not resolved. The CDR3 consists of 16 residues. Germline V gives CDR1 SGHRS, CDR2 YFSETQ. With 5 bases removed from V and 5 bases from J, the gap between germline ends came to 22 bases. The CDR3 reads CASRQRTDPLGTEAFF. As DNA, the CDR3 is TGCGCCAGCAGACAAAGGACCGACCCTCTAGGGACTGAAGCTTTCTTT.

V gene TRBV28 combines with J gene TRBJ1-2, with a possible D match to TRBD1 (6 bases). V was pared by 6 bases and J by 8 bases, with 22 bases between. Germline V gene lookup returns CDR1 MDHEN and CDR2 SYDVKM. The CDR3 sequence is 15 residues long. The CDR3 sequence is CASRSGSGGARGYTF. CDR3 DNA: TGTGCCAGCAGGTCTGGATCTGGGGGGGCGCGCGGCTACACCTTC.

V and J are TRBV6-1 and TRBJ2-1, with 8 bases fitting TRBD1. CDR3 length: 14 residues. Germline CDR1 is MNHNS and CDR2 is SASEGT. Trimming cost V 5 bases and J 8 bases; bases outside gene matches: 8. The DNA for the CDR3 is TGTGCCAGCAGTAGGACAGGGCCCTTGGATGAGCAGTTCTTC. Translation gives CASSRTGPLDEQFF.

This sequence joins TRBV5-4 and TRBJ2-3, with 14 bases lining up with TRBD2. This CDR3 has 18 residues. Germline loops: CDR1 SGHNT, CDR2 YYREEE (reference sequence). V lost 2 bases, J lost 0 bases, and 5 bases stayed unmatched. As DNA, the CDR3 is TGTGCCAGCAGCTTAAACGGACTAGCGGGAGGTAGCACAGATACGCAGTATTTT. Its protein is CASSLNGLAGGSTDTQYF.

The chain uses TRBV11-2 and TRBJ2-1; possibly TRBD2 for D (5 bases). The CDR3 loop spans 14 amino acids. Trimming shortened V by 5 bases and J by 2 bases, and 10 bases separated the two germline ends. Germline assignment: CDR1 SGHAT and CDR2 FQNNGV. CDR3 protein: CASSPSGPYNEQFF. For the CDR3, the DNA is TGTGCCAGCAGCCCCAGCGGCCCCTACAATGAGCAGTTCTTC.